This T cell receptor (beta chain) was sequenced in a study of CD8 T cells in ankylosing spondylitis. Notes on the study in general: Previously reported in reactive arthritis synovial fluid and blood were some of the motif variants. The clones that were linked to disease were reported to be significantly enriched in matched synovial fluid samples from ankylosing spondylitis patients.

Each CDR3 protein is one row after TCRdb ran MiXCR on the 5' RACE reads. The table includes some 340,000 distinct CDR3 sequences, roughly 15% detected once. Germline V gives CDR1 LGHDT, CDR2 YNNKEL (reference sequence). This CDR3 region has 16 residues. Trimming removed 2 bases from V and 4 bases from J, with 14 bases in between. This clonotype turned up a few times. Its antigen is unidentified. The clonotype was recovered from a male donor with ankylosing spondylitis or in good health (not recorded which). Sequencing was performed on blood, either unsorted or a sorted T cell fraction (not recorded which). V and J are TRBV3-1 and TRBJ2-2; D tentatively fits TRBD1 or TRBD2 (6 bases each). In DNA, the CDR3 is TGTGCCAGCAGCCAATTAGGGGGGAAGGGCACCGGGGAGCTGTTTTTT. Translating it yields CASSQLGGKGTGELFF.